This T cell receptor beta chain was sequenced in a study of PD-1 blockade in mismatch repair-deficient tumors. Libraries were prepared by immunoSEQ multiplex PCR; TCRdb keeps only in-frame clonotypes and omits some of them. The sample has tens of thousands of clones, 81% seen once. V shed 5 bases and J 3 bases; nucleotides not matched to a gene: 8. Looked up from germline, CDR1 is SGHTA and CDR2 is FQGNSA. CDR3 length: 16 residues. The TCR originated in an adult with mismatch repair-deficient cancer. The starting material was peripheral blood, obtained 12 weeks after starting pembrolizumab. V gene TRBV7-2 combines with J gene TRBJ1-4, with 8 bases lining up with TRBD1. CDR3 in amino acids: CASSPTGAIPNEKLFF. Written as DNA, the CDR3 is TGTGCCAGCAGCCCGACAGGGGCCATACCTAATGAAAAACTGTTTTTT.